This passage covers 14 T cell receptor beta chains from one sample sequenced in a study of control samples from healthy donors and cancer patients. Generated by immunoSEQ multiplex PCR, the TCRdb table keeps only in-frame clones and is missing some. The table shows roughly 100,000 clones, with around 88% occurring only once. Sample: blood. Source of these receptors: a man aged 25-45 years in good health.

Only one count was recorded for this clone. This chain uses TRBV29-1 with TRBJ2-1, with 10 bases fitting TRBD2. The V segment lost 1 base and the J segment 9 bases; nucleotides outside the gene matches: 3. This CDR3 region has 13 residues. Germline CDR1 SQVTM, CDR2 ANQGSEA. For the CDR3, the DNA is TGCAGCGTTGAAGCTAGCGGGAGTGGTGAGCAGTTCTTC. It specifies CSVEASGSGEQFF.

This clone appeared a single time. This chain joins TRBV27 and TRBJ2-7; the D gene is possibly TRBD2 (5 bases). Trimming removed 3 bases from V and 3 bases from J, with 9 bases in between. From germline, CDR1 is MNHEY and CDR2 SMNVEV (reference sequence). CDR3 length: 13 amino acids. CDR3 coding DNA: TGTGCCAGCAGTTTCGGCGGGTTCTACGAGCAGTACTTC. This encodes CASSFGGFYEQYF.

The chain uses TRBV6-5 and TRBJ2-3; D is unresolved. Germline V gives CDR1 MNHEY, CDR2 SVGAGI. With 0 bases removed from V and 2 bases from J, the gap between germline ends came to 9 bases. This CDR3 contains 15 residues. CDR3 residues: CASSYSGRFTDTQYF. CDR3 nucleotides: TGTGCCAGCAGTTACTCGGGCAGATTCACAGATACGCAGTATTTT.

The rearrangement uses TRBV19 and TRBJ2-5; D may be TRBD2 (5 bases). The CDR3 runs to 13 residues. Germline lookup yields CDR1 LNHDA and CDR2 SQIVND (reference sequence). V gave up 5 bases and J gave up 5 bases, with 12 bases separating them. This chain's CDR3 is CASSVGIRETQYF. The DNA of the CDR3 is TGTGCCAGTAGTGTCGGGATCCGGGAGACCCAGTACTTC. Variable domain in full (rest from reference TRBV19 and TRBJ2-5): DGGITQSPKYLFRKEGQNVTLSCEQNLNHDAMYWYRQDPGQGLRLIYYSQIVNDFQKGDIAEGYSVSREKKESFPLTVTSAQKNPTAFYLCASSVGIRETQYFGPGTRLLVL.

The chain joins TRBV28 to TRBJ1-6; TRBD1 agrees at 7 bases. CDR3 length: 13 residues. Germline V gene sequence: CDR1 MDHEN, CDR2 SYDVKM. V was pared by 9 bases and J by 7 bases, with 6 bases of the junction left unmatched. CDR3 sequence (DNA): TGTGCCAGTCAGGGGGTTTGGAATTCACCCCTCCACTTT. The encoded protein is CASQGVWNSPLHF. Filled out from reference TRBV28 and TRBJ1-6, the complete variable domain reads DVKVTQSSRYLVKRTGEKVFLECVQDMDHENMFWYRQDPGLGLRLIYFSYDVKMKEKGDIPEGYSVSREKKERFSLILESASTNQTSMYLCASQGVWNSPLHFGNGTRLTVT.

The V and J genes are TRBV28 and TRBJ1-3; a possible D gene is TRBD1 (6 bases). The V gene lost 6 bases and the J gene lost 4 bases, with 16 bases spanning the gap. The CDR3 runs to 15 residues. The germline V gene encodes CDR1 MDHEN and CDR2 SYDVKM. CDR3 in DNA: TGTGCCAGCAGCTCACCAGGGGCTGACGGAAACACCATATATTTT. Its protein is CASSSPGADGNTIYF.

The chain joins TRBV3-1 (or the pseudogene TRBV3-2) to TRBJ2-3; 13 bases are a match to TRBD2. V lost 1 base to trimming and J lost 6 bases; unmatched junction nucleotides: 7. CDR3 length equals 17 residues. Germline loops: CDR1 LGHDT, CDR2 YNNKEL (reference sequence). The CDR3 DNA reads TGTGCCAGCAGCCAAGTAAGACTAGCGGGAGGAAAGGATACGCAGTATTTT. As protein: CASSQVRLAGGKDTQYF.

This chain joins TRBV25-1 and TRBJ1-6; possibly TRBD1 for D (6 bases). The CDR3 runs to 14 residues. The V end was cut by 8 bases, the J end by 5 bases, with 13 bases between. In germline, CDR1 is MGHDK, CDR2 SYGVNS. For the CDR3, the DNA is TGTGCCAGCCACCCAACAGGGAATAATTCACCCCTCCACTTT. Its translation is CASHPTGNNSPLHF.

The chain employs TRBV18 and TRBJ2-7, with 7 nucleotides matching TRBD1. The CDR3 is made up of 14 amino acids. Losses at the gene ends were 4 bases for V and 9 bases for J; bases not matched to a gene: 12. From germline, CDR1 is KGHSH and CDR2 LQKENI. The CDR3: CASSLGTEHVGQYF. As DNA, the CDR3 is TGTGCCAGCTCACTTGGGACAGAACATGTGGGGCAGTACTTC.

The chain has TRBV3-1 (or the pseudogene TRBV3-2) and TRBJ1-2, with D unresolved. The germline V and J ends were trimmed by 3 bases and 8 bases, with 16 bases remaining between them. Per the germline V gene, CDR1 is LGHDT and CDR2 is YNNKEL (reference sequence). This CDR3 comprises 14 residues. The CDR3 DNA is TGTGCCAGCAGCCATCACCGGGCCCTAGAAGGCTACACCTTC. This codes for CASSHHRALEGYTF.

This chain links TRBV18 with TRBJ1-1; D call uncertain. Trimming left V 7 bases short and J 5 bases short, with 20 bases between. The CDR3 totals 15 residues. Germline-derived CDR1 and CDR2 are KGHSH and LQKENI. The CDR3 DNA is TGTGCCAGCTTCCCACTAGATGGGAGACGGACTGAAGCTTTCTTT. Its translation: CASFPLDGRRTEAFF.

This CDR3 reads CASSKAGEEGKNIQYF. The CDR3 nucleotides are TGTGCCAGCAGCAAAGCGGGAGAGGAGGGCAAAAACATTCAGTACTTC. J is TRBJ2-4 and V is TRBV21-1; TRBD2, as called in the table, went unchecked against the DNA. TRBV21-1 is described as a pseudogene. The length of the CDR3 is 16 residues.

This CDR3 reads CAITPRTGGASGNTIYF. The CDR3 coding sequence is TGTGCCATCACCCCCCGGACAGGGGGCGCCTCTGGAAACACCATATATTTT. This chain links TRBV10-3 with TRBJ1-3; 11 bases fit TRBD1. The CDR3 has 17 amino acids. Losses at the gene ends were 7 bases for V and 0 bases for J; bases not matched to a gene: 8. Germline V gene data show CDR1 as ENHRY and CDR2 as SYGVKD.

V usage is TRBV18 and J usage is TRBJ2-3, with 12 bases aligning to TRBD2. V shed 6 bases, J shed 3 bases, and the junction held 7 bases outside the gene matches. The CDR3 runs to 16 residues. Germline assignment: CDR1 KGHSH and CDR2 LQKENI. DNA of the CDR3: TGTGCCAGCTCCCTCACTAGCGGGAGGAGGACAGATACGCAGTATTTT. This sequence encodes CASSLTSGRRTDTQYF.